The 12 T cell receptor beta chains listed next were all sequenced from one sample in a study of blood T cell repertoires in COVID-19. Sequencing used immunoSEQ multiplex PCR; TCRdb keeps in-frame clones, though not all of them. The data hold some 54,000 clones, with around 83% observed a single time. Specimen: peripheral blood. The source of these receptors is a man between 65 and 85 years old with active COVID-19.

V is TRBV19 and J is TRBJ2-7, with a weak D call TRBD1 (6 bases). The V end was cut by 6 bases, the J end by 2 bases, with 14 bases between. This CDR3 contains 14 residues. The germline CDR1 and CDR2 sequences are LNHDA and SQIVND (reference sequence). CDR3 nucleotide sequence: TGTGCCAGTAGGGCGGGCCAGGGGACCTACGAGCAGTACTTC. Translated: CASRAGQGTYEQYF.

The chain links TRBV4-1 to TRBJ1-5, with D possibly being TRBD1 (5 bases). CDR3 size: 14 residues. Trimming removed 3 bases from V and 7 bases from J, with 13 bases in between. Per germline, CDR1 MGHRA and CDR2 YSYEKL. CDR3 loop: CASSQGQFQQPQHF. The DNA for the CDR3 is TGCGCCAGCAGCCAGGGGCAATTTCAACAGCCCCAGCATTTT.

The CDR3 is CASSSNSGGPNEQFF. As DNA, the CDR3 is TGTGCCAGCAGCTCCAATAGCGGGGGGCCCAATGAGCAGTTCTTC. The chain recombines TRBV7-3 with TRBJ2-1, with 10 bases fitting TRBD2. V lost 4 bases, J lost 6 bases, and 6 bases stayed unmatched. The CDR3 consists of 15 residues. CDR1 is SGHTA, CDR2 FQGTGA, per germline.

The chain employs TRBV12-3 or TRBV12-4 and TRBJ1-2, with D perhaps TRBD1 (6 bases). Trimming removed 4 bases from V and 9 bases from J, with 15 bases in between. This CDR3 contains 13 residues. The CDR3 region has the DNA TGTGCCAGCAGTTCGGAGACAGGTTATCGCTACACCTTC. It is translated as CASSSETGYRYTF.

The gene calls are TRBV28 and TRBJ2-1, with D perhaps TRBD1 (6 bases). Trimming pared 7 bases from V and 7 bases from J, leaving 14 bases between. Germline assignment: CDR1 MDHEN and CDR2 SYDVKM. CDR3 length: 13 amino acids. The CDR3 sequence is CASNLPGTNEQFF. CDR3 in DNA: TGTGCCAGCAATCTCCCCGGGACAAATGAGCAGTTCTTC.

This clone was seen a few times. The chain has TRBV18 and TRBJ1-1; D uncertain. This CDR3 has 13 amino acids. Germline V CDR1 and CDR2: KGHSH, LQKENI. The V end lost 2 bases, the J end lost 4 bases, and 8 bases lay between the germline ends. CDR3 protein: CASSPGRSTEAFF. The CDR3 nucleotides are TGTGCCAGCTCACCAGGGCGCAGCACTGAAGCTTTCTTT.

This clone was seen just once. V is TRBV12-3 or TRBV12-4 and J is TRBJ2-1, with unresolved D. The length of the CDR3 is 12 residues. V lost 2 bases, J lost 6 bases, and 5 bases lay in between. As DNA, the CDR3 is TGTGCCAGCAGTTTAAGAGGCAATGAGCAGTTCTTC. It specifies CASSLRGNEQFF.

The CDR3 bases are TGTGCCAGCAGCCCGGGGCGGGGGCACTCCTACGAGCAGTACTTC. Residues: CASSPGRGHSYEQYF. This sequence joins TRBV5-6 and TRBJ2-7, with TRBD2 as a possible D gene (7 bases). The CDR3 runs to 15 residues. Germline lookup yields CDR1 SGHDT and CDR2 YYEEEE. Trimming left V 4 bases short and J 0 bases short, with 14 bases between. Full variable domain (missing parts from reference TRBV5-6 and TRBJ2-7): DAGVTQSPTHLIKTRGQQVTLRCSPKSGHDTVSWYQQALGQGPQFIFQYYEEEERQRGNFPDRFSGHQFPNYSSELNVNALLLGDSALYLCASSPGRGHSYEQYFGPGTRLTVT.

The chain recombines TRBV4-3 with TRBJ1-1; possible D gene TRBD1, 5 bases. V was pared by 0 bases and J by 2 bases, with 16 bases between. In germline, CDR1 is LGHNA, CDR2 YSLEER. This CDR3 is built from 17 residues. The CDR3 protein is CASSQEEDNSPNTEAFF. The CDR3 nucleotides read TGCGCCAGCAGCCAAGAAGAGGACAACTCTCCCAACACTGAAGCTTTCTTT.

CDR3 residues: CASTRGDRGADTQYF. The DNA of the CDR3 is TGTGCCAGCACCAGGGGGGACAGGGGTGCAGATACGCAGTATTTT. The chain is built from TRBV9 and TRBJ2-3, with 10 nucleotides matching TRBD1. V shed 6 bases and J 4 bases; nucleotides not matched to a gene: 8. Germline V lookup: CDR1 SGDLS, CDR2 YYNGEE. This CDR3 spans 15 amino acids.

The V and J genes are TRBV9 and TRBJ2-4, with D perhaps matching TRBD2 (5 bases). The CDR3 has 15 amino acids. From germline, CDR1 is SGDLS and CDR2 YYNGEE. V was cut by 2 bases and J by 2 bases, with 11 bases left in between. CDR3 sequence: CASSVSGSPKNIQYF. Here the CDR3 DNA reads TGTGCCAGCAGCGTTTCGGGGTCCCCCAAAAACATTCAGTACTTC.

This clone was counted a single time. J is TRBJ1-6 and V is TRBV5-5; 8 bases fit TRBD1. The V and J ends lost 3 bases and 10 bases, in that order; junction bases with no gene match: 9. There are 15 residues in the CDR3. Germline CDR1 SGHKS, CDR2 YYEKEE (reference sequence). The CDR3 spells CASSSGTGGLSPLHF. The CDR3 DNA reads TGTGCCAGCAGCTCCGGGACAGGAGGGTTGTCACCCCTCCACTTT.